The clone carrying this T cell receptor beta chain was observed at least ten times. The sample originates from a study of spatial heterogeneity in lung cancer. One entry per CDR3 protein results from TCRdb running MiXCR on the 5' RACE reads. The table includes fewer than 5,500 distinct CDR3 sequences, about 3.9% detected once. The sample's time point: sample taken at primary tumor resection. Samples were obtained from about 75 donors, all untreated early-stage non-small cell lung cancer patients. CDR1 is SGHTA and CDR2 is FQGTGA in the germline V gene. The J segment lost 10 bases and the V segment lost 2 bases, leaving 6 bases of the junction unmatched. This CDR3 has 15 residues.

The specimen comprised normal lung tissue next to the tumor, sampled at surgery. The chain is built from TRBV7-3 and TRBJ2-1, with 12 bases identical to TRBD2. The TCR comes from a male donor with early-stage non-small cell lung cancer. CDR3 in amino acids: CASSLVLAGGKEQFF. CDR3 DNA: TGTGCCAGCAGCTTAGTACTAGCGGGGGGTAAGGAGCAGTTCTTC.